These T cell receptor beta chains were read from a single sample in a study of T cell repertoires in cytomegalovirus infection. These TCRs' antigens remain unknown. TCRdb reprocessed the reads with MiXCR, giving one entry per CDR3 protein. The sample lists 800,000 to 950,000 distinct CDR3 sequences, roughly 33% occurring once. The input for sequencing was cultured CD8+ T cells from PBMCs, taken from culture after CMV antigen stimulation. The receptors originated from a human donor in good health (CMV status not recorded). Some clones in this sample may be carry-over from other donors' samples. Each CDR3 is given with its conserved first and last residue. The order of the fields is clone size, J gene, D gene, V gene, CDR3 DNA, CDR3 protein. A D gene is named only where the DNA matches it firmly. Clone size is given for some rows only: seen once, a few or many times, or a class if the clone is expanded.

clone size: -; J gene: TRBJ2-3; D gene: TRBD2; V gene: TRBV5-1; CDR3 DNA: TGCGCCAGCAGCCCGGGACTAGCGGGACCCCCGGATACGCAGTATTTT; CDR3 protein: CASSPGLAGPPDTQYF
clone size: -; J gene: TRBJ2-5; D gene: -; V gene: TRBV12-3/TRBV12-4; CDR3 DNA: TGTGCCAGCAGTTTCGTAACTAGTAGTGACGAAGAGACCCAGTACTTC; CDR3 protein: CASSFVTSSDEETQYF
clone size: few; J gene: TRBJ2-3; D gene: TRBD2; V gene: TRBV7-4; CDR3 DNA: TGTGCCAGCACCTTACCCGGGACTACCAGAGATACGCAGTATTTT; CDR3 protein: CASTLPGTTRDTQYF
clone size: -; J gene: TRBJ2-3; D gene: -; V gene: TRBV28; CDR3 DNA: TGTGCCAGCAGTTTAATCGGCGGCCCTGGCCTGCAGGGCACAGATACGCAGTATTTT; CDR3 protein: CASSLIGGPGLQGTDTQYF
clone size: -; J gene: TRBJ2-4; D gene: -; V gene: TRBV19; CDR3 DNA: TGTGCCAGTAGTATCAGGGGCGGATACAGGGTCAAAAACATTCAGTACTTC; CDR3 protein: CASSIRGGYRVKNIQYF
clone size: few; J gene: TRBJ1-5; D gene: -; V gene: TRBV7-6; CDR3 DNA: TGTGCCAGCAGCCGTACTATCAATCAGCCCCAGCATTTT; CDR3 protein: CASSRTINQPQHF
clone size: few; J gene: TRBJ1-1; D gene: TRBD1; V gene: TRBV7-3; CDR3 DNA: TGTGCCAGCAGCTCTGAGGGGGCAACTGAAGCTTTCTTT; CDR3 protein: CASSSEGATEAFF
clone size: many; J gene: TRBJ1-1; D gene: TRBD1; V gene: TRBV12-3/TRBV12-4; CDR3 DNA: TGTGCCACTCAGACAGGGATGAACACTGAAGCTTTCTTT; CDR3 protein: CATQTGMNTEAFF
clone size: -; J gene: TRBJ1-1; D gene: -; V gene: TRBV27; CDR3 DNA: TGTGCCAGCACCCCGGCAGGAAACACTGAAGCTTTCTTT; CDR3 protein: CASTPAGNTEAFF
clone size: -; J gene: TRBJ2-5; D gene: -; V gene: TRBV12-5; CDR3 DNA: TGTGCTAGTGCCGAGGGCAGGGAACGGGAGACCCAGTACTTC; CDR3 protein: CASAEGRERETQYF
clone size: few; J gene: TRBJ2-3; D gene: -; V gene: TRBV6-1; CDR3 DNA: TGTGCCAGCAGTGAATGGGGGGGCGCGGGAGATACGCAGTATTTT; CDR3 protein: CASSEWGGAGDTQYF
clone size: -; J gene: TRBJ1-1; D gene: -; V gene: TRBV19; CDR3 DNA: TGTGCCAGTAGTATTAACATGAACACTGAAGCTTTCTTT; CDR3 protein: CASSINMNTEAFF
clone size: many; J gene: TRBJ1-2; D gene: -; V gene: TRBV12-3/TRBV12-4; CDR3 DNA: TGTGCCAGCAGCTTAGGGATTTATGGCTACACCTTC; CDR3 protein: CASSLGIYGYTF
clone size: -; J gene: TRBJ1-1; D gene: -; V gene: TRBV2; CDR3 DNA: TGTGCCAGTCCTGGGGGCATGAACACTGAAGCTTTCTTT; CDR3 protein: CASPGGMNTEAFF
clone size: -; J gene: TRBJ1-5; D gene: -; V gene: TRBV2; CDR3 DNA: TGTGCCAGCATTGGTGGGGATGACCTGTATAGCAATCAGCCCCAGCATTTT; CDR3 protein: CASIGGDDLYSNQPQHF
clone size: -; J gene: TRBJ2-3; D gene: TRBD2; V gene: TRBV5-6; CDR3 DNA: TGTGCCAGCAGCTTTTTTTTGCACCCCTATGCTAGCGGGGGCCCTAGCACAGATACGCAGTATTTT; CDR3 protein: CASSFFLHPYASGGPSTDTQYF
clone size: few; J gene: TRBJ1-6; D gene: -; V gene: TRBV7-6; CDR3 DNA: TGTGCCAGCAGCTTAGAGTGGGACAAGGCCAATTCACCCCTCCACTTT; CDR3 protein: CASSLEWDKANSPLHF
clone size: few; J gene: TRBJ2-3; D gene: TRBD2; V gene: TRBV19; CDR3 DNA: TGTGCCAGTAGTATCAGACTAGCGGGCCCCACAGATACGCAGTATTTT; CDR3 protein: CASSIRLAGPTDTQYF
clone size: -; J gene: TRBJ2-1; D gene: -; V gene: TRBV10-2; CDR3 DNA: TGCGCCAGCAGTGAGTCGAAATCCTGGCAAGGGAAAAATGAGCAGTTCTTC; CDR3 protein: CASSESKSWQGKNEQFF
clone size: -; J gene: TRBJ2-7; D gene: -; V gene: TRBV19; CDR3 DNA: TGTGCCAGTAGTATAGCCGACCCCTACGAGCAGTACTTC; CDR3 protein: CASSIADPYEQYF
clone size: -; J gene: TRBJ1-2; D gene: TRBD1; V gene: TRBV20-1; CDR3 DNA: TGCAGTGCTAGAGGGGGGACAGGGGGCCTCTATGGCTACACCTTC; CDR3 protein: CSARGGTGGLYGYTF
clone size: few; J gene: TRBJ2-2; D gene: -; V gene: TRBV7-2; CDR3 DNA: TGTGCCAGCAGCCCCATCCTAGGGCTTAACACCGGGGAGCTGTTTTTT; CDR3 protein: CASSPILGLNTGELFF
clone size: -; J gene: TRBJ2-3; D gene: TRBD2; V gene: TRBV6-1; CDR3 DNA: TGTGCCAGCAGTTGGGGGACTAGCGGAACCACAGATACGCAGTATTTT; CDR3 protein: CASSWGTSGTTDTQYF
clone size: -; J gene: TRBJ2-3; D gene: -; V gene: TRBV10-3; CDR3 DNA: TGTGCCATCGGCAACAAGGATACGCAGTATTTT; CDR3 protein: CAIGNKDTQYF
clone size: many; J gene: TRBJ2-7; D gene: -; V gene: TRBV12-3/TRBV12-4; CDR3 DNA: TGTGCCAGCAGTTTAGATTTCGAACCCGGGGTAGGGGCAGACTACGAGCAGTACTTC; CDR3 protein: CASSLDFEPGVGADYEQYF
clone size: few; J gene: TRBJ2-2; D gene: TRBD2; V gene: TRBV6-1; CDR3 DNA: TGTGCCAGCAGTGATCGAGGCGGGGGATTACGGTCGAACACCGGGGAGCTGTTTTTT; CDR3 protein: CASSDRGGGLRSNTGELFF
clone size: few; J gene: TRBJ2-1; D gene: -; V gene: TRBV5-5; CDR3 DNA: TGTGCCAGCATCTCCCTCGTTCAGCCGAGCTCCTACAATGAGCAGTTCTTC; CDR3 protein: CASISLVQPSSYNEQFF
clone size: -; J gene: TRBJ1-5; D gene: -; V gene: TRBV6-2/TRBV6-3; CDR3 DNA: TGTGCCAGCAGTTACGGGGAATTTCGCAATCAGCCCCAGCATTTT; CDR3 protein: CASSYGEFRNQPQHF
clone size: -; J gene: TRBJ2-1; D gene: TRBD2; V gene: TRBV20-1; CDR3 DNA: TGCAGTGCTAGCGGGGGGGGAAGTGTGCAGTTCTTC; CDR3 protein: CSASGGGSVQFF
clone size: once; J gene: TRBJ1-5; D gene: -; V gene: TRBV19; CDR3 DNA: TGTGTCAGTAGTATCACAGGAGCTAGCAATCAGCCCCAGCATTTT; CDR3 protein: CVSSITGASNQPQHF
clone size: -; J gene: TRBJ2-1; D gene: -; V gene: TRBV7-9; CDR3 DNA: TGTGCCAGCAGCCCGGACGGACACAATGAGCAGTTCTTC; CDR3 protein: CASSPDGHNEQFF
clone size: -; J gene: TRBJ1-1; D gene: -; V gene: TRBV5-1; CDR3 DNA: TGCGCCAGCAAACGGGACCTGACTGAAGCTTTCTTT; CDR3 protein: CASKRDLTEAFF
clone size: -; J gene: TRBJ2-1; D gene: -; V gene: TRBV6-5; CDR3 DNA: TGTGCCAGCAGTTATTGGCAGGGGAACAATGAGCAGTTCTTC; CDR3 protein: CASSYWQGNNEQFF
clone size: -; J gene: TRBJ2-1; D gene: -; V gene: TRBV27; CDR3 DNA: TGTGCCAGCAGTCATGGAGGGACAGTTCTTGTCAATGAGCAGTTCTTC; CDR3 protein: CASSHGGTVLVNEQFF
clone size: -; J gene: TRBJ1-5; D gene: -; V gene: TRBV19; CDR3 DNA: TGTGCCAGTAGTATTCTCCGAGACAGAGGGACTCAGCCCCAGCATTTT; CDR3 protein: CASSILRDRGTQPQHF
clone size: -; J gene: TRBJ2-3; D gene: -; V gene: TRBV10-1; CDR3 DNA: TGCGCCAGCAGTGGATCGACAGTCCTTAGCACAGATACGCAGTATTTT; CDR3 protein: CASSGSTVLSTDTQYF
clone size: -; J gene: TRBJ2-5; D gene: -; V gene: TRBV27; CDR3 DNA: TGTGCCAGCAGTTTTGCGGCCGGTGGGACGCGGACCCAGTACTTC; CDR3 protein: CASSFAAGGTRTQYF
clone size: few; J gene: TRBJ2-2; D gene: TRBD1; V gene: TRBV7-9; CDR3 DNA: TGTGCCAGCAGCTTAGCGCGCGGTTACCGGGACAGGGGCTCCGGGGAGCTGTTTTTT; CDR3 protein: CASSLARGYRDRGSGELFF
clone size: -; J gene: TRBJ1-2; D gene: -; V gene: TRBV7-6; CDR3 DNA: TGTGCCAGCAGCCCCTGGGACGTCGAAACAAACTATGGCTACACCTTC; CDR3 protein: CASSPWDVETNYGYTF
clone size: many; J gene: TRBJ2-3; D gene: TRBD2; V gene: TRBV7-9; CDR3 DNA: TGTGCCAGCAGCGGGCGGGGGGGCATTCGGAGCACAGATACGCAGTATTTT; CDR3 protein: CASSGRGGIRSTDTQYF
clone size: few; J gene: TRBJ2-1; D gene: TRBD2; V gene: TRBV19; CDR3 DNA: TGTGCCAGTAGTATCATTAGCGGGAGCTACAATGAGCAGTTCTTC; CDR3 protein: CASSIISGSYNEQFF
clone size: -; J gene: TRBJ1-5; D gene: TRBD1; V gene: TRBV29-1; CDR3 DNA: TGCAGCGTCTGGACAGGGGACAATCAGCCCCAGCATTTT; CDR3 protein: CSVWTGDNQPQHF
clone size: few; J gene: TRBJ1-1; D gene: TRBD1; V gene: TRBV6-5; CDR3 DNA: TGTGCCAGCAGTTACTCGATTACAGGGGCCTACGGCACTGAAGCTTTCTTT; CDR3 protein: CASSYSITGAYGTEAFF
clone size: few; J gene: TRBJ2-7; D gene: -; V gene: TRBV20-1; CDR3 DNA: TGCAGTGCTAGAGATTTGGCGGAATACGAGCAGTACTTC; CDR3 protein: CSARDLAEYEQYF
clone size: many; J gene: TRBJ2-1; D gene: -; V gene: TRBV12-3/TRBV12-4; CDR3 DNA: TGTGCCAGCAGTTTACCAGGGAGCTCCTACAATGAGCAGTTCTTC; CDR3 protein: CASSLPGSSYNEQFF
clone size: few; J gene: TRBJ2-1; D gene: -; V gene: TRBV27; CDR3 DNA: TGTGCCAGCGCTCTACGGTCGCTCTATGAGCAGTTCTTC; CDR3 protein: CASALRSLYEQFF
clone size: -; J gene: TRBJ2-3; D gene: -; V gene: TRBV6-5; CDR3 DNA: TGTGCCAGCAGTTACGTCGGAGCAGATACGCAGTATTTT; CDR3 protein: CASSYVGADTQYF
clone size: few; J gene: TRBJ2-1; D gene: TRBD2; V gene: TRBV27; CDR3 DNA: TGTGCCAGCACCCACGGGGGGGGATACAATGAGCAGTTCTTC; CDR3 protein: CASTHGGGYNEQFF
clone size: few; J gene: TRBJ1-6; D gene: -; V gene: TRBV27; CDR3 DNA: TGTGCCAGCAGACTTTCTCAGGATTCACCCCTCCACTTT; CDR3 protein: CASRLSQDSPLHF